This entry lists 17 T cell receptor beta chains sequenced from one sample in a study of T cells after yellow fever vaccination. TCRdb processed the 5' RACE reads anew with MiXCR; each CDR3 protein has one entry. Of some 390,000 distinct CDR3 sequences in the sample, over 5% are singletons; the top ten hold about 15%. The sample was PBMCs, taken 5 days after the yellow fever booster vaccination. The receptors were gathered from a man aged 25 to 45 who received the YFV17D yellow fever vaccine.

A few counts support this clonotype. V gene TRBV4-2 combines with J gene TRBJ2-7; 8 bases fit TRBD1. The CDR3 runs 15 residues. Trimming took 7 bases from V and 2 from J; bases not matched to a gene: 10. Per germline, CDR1 LGHNA and CDR2 YNFKEQ. The CDR3: CASNSGQGGAYEQYF. The CDR3 bases are TGTGCCAGCAATTCTGGACAGGGAGGCGCCTACGAGCAGTACTTC.

The CDR3 DNA reads TGTGCCAGCAGCTTGGACAGCTACTCTGGAAACACCATATATTTT. This translates into CASSLDSYSGNTIYF. The chain employs TRBV5-5 and TRBJ1-3; no clear D gene. The germline CDR1 and CDR2 sequences are SGHKS and YYEKEE (reference sequence). This CDR3 is 15 amino acids long. Deletions cut 0 bases from V and 0 bases from J, with 7 bases between.

This clonotype was counted at least ten times. This CDR3 reads CAISEGYNEQFF. The CDR3 DNA follows: TGTGCCATCAGTGAGGGGTACAATGAGCAGTTCTTC. The genes are TRBV10-3 and TRBJ2-1, with D unresolved. There are 12 residues in the CDR3. Germline values: CDR1 ENHRY, CDR2 SYGVKD. Trimming stripped 2 bases from V and 4 bases from J, with 3 bases between.

In regard to this clonotype: One end of the junction is discordant with germline, which a read error may explain. This rearrangement joins TRBV18 to TRBJ2-3, with D possibly matching TRBD2 (6 bases). Germline assignment: CDR1 KGHSH and CDR2 LQKENI. This CDR3 spans 15 amino acids. CDR3 sequence: CASSPWAGNTDSQYF. Written as DNA, the CDR3 is TGTGCCAGCTCACCGTGGGCGGGAAACACAGATTCGCAGTATTTT.

This clonotype was detected ten times or more. V usage is TRBV25-1 and J usage is TRBJ2-7, with 11 bases identical to TRBD1. Trimming at V came to 2 bases and at J to 3 bases, leaving 0 bases not matched to a gene. Germline V CDR1 and CDR2: MGHDK, SYGVNS. The CDR3 runs 14 residues. CDR3 nucleotides: TGTGCCAGCAGTGAAGGGACAGGGGGCTACGAGCAGTACTTC. This gives the protein CASSEGTGGYEQYF.

This clonotype was recorded a few times. The chain has TRBV6-5 and TRBJ2-3; no clear D gene. In germline, CDR1 is MNHEY, CDR2 SVGAGI. V lost 4 bases to trimming and J lost 5 bases, with 7 bases between them. This CDR3 comprises 12 residues. CDR3 sequence: CASSSSRDTQYF. In DNA form, the CDR3 reads TGTGCCAGCAGTTCCTCCCGAGATACGCAGTATTTT.

This clonotype has ten or more counts. The rearrangement joins TRBV7-8 to TRBJ2-3, with 8 bases lining up with TRBD2. CDR1 is SGHVS and CDR2 is FQNEAQ in the germline V gene. Germline trimming cut 6 bases from V and 0 bases from J; bases unmatched to any gene: 20. The CDR3 is 20 residues long. DNA for the CDR3: TGTGCCAGCAGTAATCGCCGGGGGGGGCCCCGAACGTTTAGCACAGATACGCAGTATTTT. Translation gives CASSNRRGGPRTFSTDTQYF.

Written as DNA, the CDR3 is TGTGCCATCAGTGAGTCTAGGACTAGCGGGAGGTCCCAGTACTTC. Translation: CAISESRTSGRSQYF. The rearrangement links TRBV10-3 to TRBJ2-5, with 14 bases identical to TRBD2. This CDR3 comprises 15 residues. Trimming took 0 bases from V and 9 from J; bases not matched to a gene: 3. From germline, CDR1 is ENHRY and CDR2 SYGVKD.

This clonotype was observed at least ten times. This sequence joins TRBV7-2 and TRBJ2-7; D could derive from TRBD1 or TRBD2 (5 bases each). Germline V gene lookup returns CDR1 SGHTA and CDR2 FQGNSA. Trimming pared 5 bases from V and 3 bases from J, leaving 14 bases between. The CDR3 extends over 14 amino acids. CDR3 residues: CASSPLKGSYEQYF. CDR3 nucleotide sequence: TGTGCCAGCAGCCCCCTAAAGGGGAGCTACGAGCAGTACTTC.

The chain joins TRBV12-3 or TRBV12-4 to TRBJ2-7; D possibly corresponds to TRBD1 (5 bases). The CDR3 loop spans 14 amino acids. The ends were cut back, 8 bases at V and 2 bases at J, with 16 bases in the middle. The DNA of the CDR3 is TGTGCCAGCCGAAGGGGCGTCACGGCCTACGAGCAGTACTTC. Translated: CASRRGVTAYEQYF.

This sequence joins TRBV20-1 and TRBJ1-5; no clear D. CDR1 is DFQATT, CDR2 SNEGSKA, per germline (reference sequence). Trimming took 4 bases from V and 0 from J, leaving 10 bases between them. The CDR3 is made up of 14 amino acids. The CDR3 region has the DNA TGCAGTGCTACCAATCCCGATAGCAATCAGCCCCAGCATTTT. This sequence encodes CSATNPDSNQPQHF.

The V call is TRBV6-1, the J call TRBJ2-1; 8 nucleotides agree with TRBD2. The germline CDR1 and CDR2 sequences are MNHNS and SASEGT. The CDR3 is 14 residues long. Germline trimming cut 10 bases from V and 7 bases from J; bases unmatched to any gene: 12. The CDR3 region is CATHGVRGVNEQFF. The DNA of the CDR3 is TGTGCCACCCATGGGGTGCGGGGGGTGAATGAGCAGTTCTTC.

This clonotype was seen at least ten times. The V and J genes are TRBV7-2 and TRBJ2-5, with D uncertain. Trimming removed 5 bases at V and 3 bases at J, with 10 bases between. The CDR3 sequence is 13 residues long. Germline V gene sequence: CDR1 SGHTA, CDR2 FQGNSA. CDR3 sequence: CASSRGWEETQYF. The CDR3 DNA follows: TGTGCCAGCAGCAGAGGTTGGGAAGAGACCCAGTACTTC.

The table lists this clonotype with many counts. The CDR3 DNA reads TGCGCCAGCAGCGTAACTAGCGTCAATGAGCAGTTCTTC. Amino acids: CASSVTSVNEQFF. The chain carries TRBV5-1 and TRBJ2-1; 7 bases align to TRBD2. V trimming: 4 bases; J trimming: 6 bases; junction bases outside the gene matches: 4. Germline values: CDR1 SGHRS, CDR2 YFSETQ. This CDR3 comprises 13 residues.

The chain links TRBV6-5 to TRBJ1-2; D gene unclear. Germline V gene sequence: CDR1 MNHEY, CDR2 SVGAGI. V was cut by 4 bases and J by 5 bases, with 11 bases left in between. The CDR3 contains 13 residues. CDR3: CASSSRGGYGYTF. The CDR3 bases are TGTGCCAGCAGTTCGCGGGGAGGATATGGCTACACCTTC.

This clonotype occurred many times. This chain uses TRBV7-2 with TRBJ2-1; D is undetermined. Germline CDR1 reads SGHTA; CDR2 reads FQGNSA. The V gene lost 1 base and the J gene lost 7 bases, with 17 bases spanning the gap. The CDR3 is 16 residues long. In DNA, the CDR3 is TGTGCCAGCAGCTTAGTTGGCGGTAATAAAGGGAATGAGCAGTTCTTC. Amino acid sequence: CASSLVGGNKGNEQFF.

Many counts were recorded for this clonotype. The chain joins TRBV19 to TRBJ2-5; D might be TRBD2 (6 bases). CDR3 size: 13 residues. Between the trimmed V and J ends, which lost 8 bases and 4 bases, there was a span of 14 bases. The germline V gene has CDR1 LNHDA and CDR2 SQIVND (reference sequence). The CDR3, as DNA: TGTGCCAGTCGTACGGGGGAGCGAGAGACCCAGTACTTC. This encodes CASRTGERETQYF.